This T cell receptor beta chain stems from a study of T cells in Graves' hyperthyroidism and ophthalmopathy. Graves' hyperthyroidism is called stable when ophthalmopathy does not progress within 18 months. Those with hyperthyroidism were 18 to 65 years old, newly diagnosed, and ill for under 2 months. The source material, RNA transcripts, was used to amplify TCR beta CDR3 regions. The HTBI set primed first-round TCR CDR3 RT-PCR. MiXCR, run by TCRdb on the multiplex PCR reads, gives a single entry per CDR3 protein. This table holds 89,000 or so distinct CDR3 sequences, approximately 39% found once. V lost 6 bases to trimming and J lost 8 bases; unmatched junction nucleotides: 6. Per the germline V gene, CDR1 is SNHLY and CDR2 is FYNNEI. CDR3 length: 13 residues.

The receptor was derived from a woman aged 25 to 39 with Graves' hyperthyroidism. Sequenced: peripheral blood or thyroid tissue (not recorded which). This chain uses TRBV2 with TRBJ1-4, with 7 bases identical to TRBD1. CDR3 nucleotides: TGTGCCAGCAGCAGGGGGATAGGGGAAAAACTGTTTTTT. Amino acids: CASSRGIGEKLFF.